Here is one TCR beta chain with its context. The antigen is undetermined. The sample belongs to a study of Ad26.COV2.S vaccination and SARS-CoV-2 variants. Study overall: Ad26.COV2.S, an intramuscular injection, was given once or twice 56 days apart. Study-level results: Spike-specific TCR breadth was greater after Ad26.COV2.S than placebo.

Libraries were prepared by immunoSEQ multiplex PCR; TCRdb keeps only in-frame clonotypes and omits some of them. The sample lists hundreds of thousands of clones, 80% to 90% occurring once. Documented treatment: roughly 18 received Ad26.COV2.S at low or high dose, single or two shots; about 5 received placebo; per-sample allocation not given. Sampling happened 63 days after the first vaccine or placebo injection. Ad26 vector vaccine expressed Wuhan-strain SARS-CoV-2 spike. The trim removed 0 bases at V and 4 bases at J, leaving 12 bases unmatched. Germline CDR1 LGHNA, CDR2 YNFKEQ. This CDR3 has 18 residues.

The chain uses TRBV4-2 and TRBJ2-1; 7 bases are shared with TRBD2. The sample consisted of peripheral blood, taken in a trial of Ad26.COV2.S vaccine versus placebo. This TCR derives from a person aged 18-60 years who received the Ad26.COV2.S COVID-19 vaccine or a placebo. The CDR3 is CASSQDLGAGRRYNEQFF. The CDR3 DNA is TGTGCCAGCAGCCAAGATTTAGGAGCGGGGAGACGATACAATGAGCAGTTCTTC.